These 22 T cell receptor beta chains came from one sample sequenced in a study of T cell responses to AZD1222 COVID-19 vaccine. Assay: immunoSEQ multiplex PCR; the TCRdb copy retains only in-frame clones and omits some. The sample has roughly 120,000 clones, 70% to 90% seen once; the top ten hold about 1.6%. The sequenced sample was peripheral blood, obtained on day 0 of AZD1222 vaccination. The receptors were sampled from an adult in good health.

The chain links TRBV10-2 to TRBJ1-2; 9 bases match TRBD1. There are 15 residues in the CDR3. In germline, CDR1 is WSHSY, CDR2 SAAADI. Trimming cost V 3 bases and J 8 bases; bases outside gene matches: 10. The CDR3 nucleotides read TGCGCCAGCAGTGACCCGGGACAGGGCCTGGGGGGCTACACCTTC. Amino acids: CASSDPGQGLGGYTF.

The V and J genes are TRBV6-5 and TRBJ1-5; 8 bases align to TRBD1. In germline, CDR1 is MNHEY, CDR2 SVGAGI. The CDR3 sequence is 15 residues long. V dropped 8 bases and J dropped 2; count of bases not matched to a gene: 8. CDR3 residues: CASGFLGQGNQPQHF. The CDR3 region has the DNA TGTGCCAGCGGATTTCTGGGACAGGGCAATCAGCCCCAGCATTTT.

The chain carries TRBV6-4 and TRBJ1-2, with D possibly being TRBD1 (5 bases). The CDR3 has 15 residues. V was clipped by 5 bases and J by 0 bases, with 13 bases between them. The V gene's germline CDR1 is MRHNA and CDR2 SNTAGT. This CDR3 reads CASSSGHRTNYGYTF. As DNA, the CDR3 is TGTGCCAGCAGTTCCGGACACCGGACTAACTATGGCTACACCTTC.

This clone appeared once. The CDR3 reads CASSLEIYNEQFF. The CDR3 DNA is TGTGCCAGCAGCTTAGAGATTTACAATGAGCAGTTCTTC. This chain joins TRBV7-9 and TRBJ2-1; D is uncertain. There are 13 residues in the CDR3. Germline lookup yields CDR1 SEHNR and CDR2 FQNEAQ (reference sequence). Trimming took 1 base from V and 4 from J, leaving 5 bases between them.

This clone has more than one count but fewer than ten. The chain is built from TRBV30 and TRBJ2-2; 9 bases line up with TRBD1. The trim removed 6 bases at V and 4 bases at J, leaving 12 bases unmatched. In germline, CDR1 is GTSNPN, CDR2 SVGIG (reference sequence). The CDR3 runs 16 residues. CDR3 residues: CACSPGTGIFTGELFF. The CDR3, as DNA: TGTGCCTGTTCCCCCGGGACAGGGATTTTCACCGGGGAGCTGTTTTTT.

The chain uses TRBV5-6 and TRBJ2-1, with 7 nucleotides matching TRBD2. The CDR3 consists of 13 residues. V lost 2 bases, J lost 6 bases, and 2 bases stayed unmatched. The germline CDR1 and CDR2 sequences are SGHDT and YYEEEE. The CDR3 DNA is TGTGCCAGCAGCTTTGGACTAGTCAATGAGCAGTTCTTC. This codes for CASSFGLVNEQFF.

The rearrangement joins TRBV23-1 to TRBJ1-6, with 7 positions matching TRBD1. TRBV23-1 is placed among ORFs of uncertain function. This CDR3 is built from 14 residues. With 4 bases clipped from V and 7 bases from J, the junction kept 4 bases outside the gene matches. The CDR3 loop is CASSRGTVNSPLHF. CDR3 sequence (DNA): TGCGCCAGCAGTCGTGGGACAGTAAATTCACCCCTCCACTTT.

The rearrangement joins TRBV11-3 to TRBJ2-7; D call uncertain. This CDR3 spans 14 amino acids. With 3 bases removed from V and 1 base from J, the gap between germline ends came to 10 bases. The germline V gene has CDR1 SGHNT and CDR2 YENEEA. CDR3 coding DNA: TGTGCCAGCAGCTTTAGCCTTGGGTCCTACGAGCAGTACTTC. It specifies CASSFSLGSYEQYF.

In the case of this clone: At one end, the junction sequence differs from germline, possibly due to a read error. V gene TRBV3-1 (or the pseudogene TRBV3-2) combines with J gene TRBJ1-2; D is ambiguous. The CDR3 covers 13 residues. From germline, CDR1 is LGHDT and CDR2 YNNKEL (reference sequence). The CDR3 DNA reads TGTGCCAGCACCCAAGACGTCGACTATGGCTACACCTTC. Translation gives CASTQDVDYGYTF.

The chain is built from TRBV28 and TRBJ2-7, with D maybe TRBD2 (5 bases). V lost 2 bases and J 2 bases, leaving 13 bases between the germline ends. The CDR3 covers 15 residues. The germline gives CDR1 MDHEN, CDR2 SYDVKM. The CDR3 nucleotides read TGTGCCAGCAGTTTAGGTCTAGCTGTCACCTACGAGCAGTACTTC. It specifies CASSLGLAVTYEQYF.

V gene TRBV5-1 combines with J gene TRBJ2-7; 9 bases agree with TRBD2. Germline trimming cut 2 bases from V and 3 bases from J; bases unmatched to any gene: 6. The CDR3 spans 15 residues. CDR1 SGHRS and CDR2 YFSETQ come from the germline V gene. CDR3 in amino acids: CASSLKRGAVYEQYF. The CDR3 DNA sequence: TGCGCCAGCAGCTTAAAGCGGGGGGCCGTCTACGAGCAGTACTTC. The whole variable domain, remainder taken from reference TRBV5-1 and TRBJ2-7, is KAGVTQTPRYLIKTRGQQVTLSCSPISGHRSVSWYQQTPGQGLQFLFEYFSETQRNKGNFPGRFSGRQFSNSRSEMNVSTLELGDSALYLCASSLKRGAVYEQYFGPGTRLTVT.

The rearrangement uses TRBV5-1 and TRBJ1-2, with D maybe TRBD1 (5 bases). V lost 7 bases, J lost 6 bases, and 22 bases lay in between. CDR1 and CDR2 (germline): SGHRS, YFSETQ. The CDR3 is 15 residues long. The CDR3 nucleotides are TGCGCCAGCGCCCCGGGCGGGCCGCAAGGGGATGGCTACACCTTC. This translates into CASAPGGPQGDGYTF.

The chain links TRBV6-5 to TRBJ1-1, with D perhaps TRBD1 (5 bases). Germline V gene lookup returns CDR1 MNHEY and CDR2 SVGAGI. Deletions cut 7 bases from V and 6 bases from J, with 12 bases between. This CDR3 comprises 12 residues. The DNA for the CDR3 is TGTGCCAGCAAAAAAGGGGCCGCTGAAGCTTTCTTT. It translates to CASKKGAAEAFF.

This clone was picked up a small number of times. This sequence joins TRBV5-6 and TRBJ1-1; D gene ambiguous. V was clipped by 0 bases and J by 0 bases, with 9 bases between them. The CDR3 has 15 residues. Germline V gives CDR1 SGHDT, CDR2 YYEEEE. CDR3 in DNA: TGTGCCAGCAGCTTGGGGTACAGCTTGAACACTGAAGCTTTCTTT. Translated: CASSLGYSLNTEAFF.

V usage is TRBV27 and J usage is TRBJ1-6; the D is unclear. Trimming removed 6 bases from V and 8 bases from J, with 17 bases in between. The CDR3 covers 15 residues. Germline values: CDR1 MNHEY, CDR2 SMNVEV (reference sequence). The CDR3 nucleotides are TGTGCCAGCAGGAGAGGTAGGGCGATCGATTCACCCCTCCACTTT. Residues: CASRRGRAIDSPLHF.

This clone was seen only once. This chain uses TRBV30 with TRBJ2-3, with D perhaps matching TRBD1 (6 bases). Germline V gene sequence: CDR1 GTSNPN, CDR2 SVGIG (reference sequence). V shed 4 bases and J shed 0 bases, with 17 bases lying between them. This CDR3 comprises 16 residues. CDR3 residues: CAWTVGAQMSTDTQYF. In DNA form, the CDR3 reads TGTGCCTGGACGGTGGGGGCCCAGATGAGCACAGATACGCAGTATTTT.

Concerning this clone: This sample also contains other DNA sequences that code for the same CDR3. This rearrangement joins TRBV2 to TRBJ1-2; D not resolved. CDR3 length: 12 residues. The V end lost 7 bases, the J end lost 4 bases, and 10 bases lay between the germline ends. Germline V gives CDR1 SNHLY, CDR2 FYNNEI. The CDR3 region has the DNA TGTGCCAGCAAGGTCGGTGGCTATGGCTACACCTTC. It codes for CASKVGGYGYTF.

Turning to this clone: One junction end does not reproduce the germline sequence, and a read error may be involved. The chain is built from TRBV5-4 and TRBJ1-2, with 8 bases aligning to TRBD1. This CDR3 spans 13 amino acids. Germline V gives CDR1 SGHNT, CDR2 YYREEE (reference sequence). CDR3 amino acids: CASSLDRDPGYTF. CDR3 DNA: TGTGCCAGCAGTTTGGACAGGGACCCTGGCTACACCTTC.

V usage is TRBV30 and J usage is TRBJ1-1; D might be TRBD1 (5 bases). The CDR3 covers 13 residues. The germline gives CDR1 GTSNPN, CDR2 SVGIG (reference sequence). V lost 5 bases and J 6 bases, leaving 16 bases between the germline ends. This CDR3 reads CAWSKTGGAEAFF. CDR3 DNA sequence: TGTGCCTGGTCCAAAACAGGAGGGGCTGAAGCTTTCTTT.

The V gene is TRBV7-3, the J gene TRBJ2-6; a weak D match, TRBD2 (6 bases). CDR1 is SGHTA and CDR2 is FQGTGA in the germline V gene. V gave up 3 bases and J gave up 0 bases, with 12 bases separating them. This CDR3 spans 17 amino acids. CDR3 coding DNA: TGTGCCAGCAGCTTCCCGGGACTGGTCTCTGGGGCCAACGTCCTGACTTTC. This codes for CASSFPGLVSGANVLTF.

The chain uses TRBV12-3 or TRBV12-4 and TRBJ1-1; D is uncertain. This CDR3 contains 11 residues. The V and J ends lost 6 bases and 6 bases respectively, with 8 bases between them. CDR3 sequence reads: CASRLRAEAFF. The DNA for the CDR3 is TGTGCCAGCAGGCTGCGGGCTGAAGCTTTCTTT.

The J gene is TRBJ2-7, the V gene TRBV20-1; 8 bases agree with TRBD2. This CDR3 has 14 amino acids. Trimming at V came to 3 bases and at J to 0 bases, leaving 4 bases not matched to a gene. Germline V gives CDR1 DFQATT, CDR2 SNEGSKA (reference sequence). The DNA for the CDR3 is TGCAGTGCTAGTCGGCTAGCGGGCTCCTACGAGCAGTACTTC. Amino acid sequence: CSASRLAGSYEQYF.